The 7 T cell receptor beta chains below were found in one sample sequenced in a study of blood T cell repertoires in COVID-19. The table came from immunoSEQ multiplex PCR; TCRdb's copy has only in-frame clones and leaves some out. The profile shows 160,000 or so clones, 89% of them singletons. Sequenced input: peripheral blood. The receptors here all came from a man aged 55 to 70 with acute or convalescent COVID-19.

The rearrangement links TRBV7-2 to TRBJ1-5; the match to TRBD1 covers 11 bases. V dropped 2 bases and J dropped 7; count of bases not matched to a gene: 4. CDR1 is SGHTA, CDR2 FQGNSA, per germline. The CDR3 has 15 residues. The CDR3 protein is CASSLTRDRGQPQHF. The CDR3 DNA sequence: TGTGCCAGCAGCTTAACCCGGGACAGGGGGCAGCCCCAGCATTTT.

This clone has just one count. The chain couples TRBV5-4 to TRBJ2-7, with TRBD1 identical over 9 bases. Unmatched junction bases numbered 7, after V lost 4 bases and J lost 2 bases. The V gene's germline CDR1 is SGHNT and CDR2 YYREEE (reference sequence). The CDR3 totals 15 residues. The CDR3 loop reads CASSPPQGAAYEQYF. CDR3 sequence (DNA): TGTGCCAGCAGCCCCCCACAGGGGGCGGCCTACGAGCAGTACTTC.

The V gene is TRBV19, the J gene TRBJ2-3, with 8 nucleotides matching TRBD1. Looked up from germline, CDR1 is LNHDA and CDR2 is SQIVND (reference sequence). This CDR3 has 13 amino acids. The V gene end was trimmed by 9 bases and the J gene end by 1 base; junction bases not matched to a gene: 3. This CDR3 is CASKTGGTDTQYF. CDR3 nucleotide sequence: TGTGCCAGCAAGACAGGGGGCACAGATACGCAGTATTTT.

This sequence joins TRBV5-5 and TRBJ1-1, with TRBD1 matching 8 bases. CDR3 length equals 14 residues. Unmatched junction bases numbered 3, after V lost 0 bases and J lost 5 bases. Looked up from germline, CDR1 is SGHKS and CDR2 is YYEKEE (reference sequence). The chain's CDR3 is CASSLAHRGTEAFF. CDR3 in DNA: TGTGCCAGCAGCTTGGCCCACAGGGGGACTGAAGCTTTCTTT.

Only one count was recorded for this clone. The chain uses TRBV7-9 and TRBJ1-2; 8 bases align to TRBD1. Trimming took 5 bases from V and 6 from J; bases not matched to a gene: 14. CDR3 length: 16 amino acids. Germline CDR1 SEHNR, CDR2 FQNEAQ (reference sequence). CDR3: CASSPPYPDREDGYTF. The CDR3 coding sequence is TGTGCCAGCAGCCCCCCCTACCCGGACAGGGAGGATGGCTACACCTTC.

The chain recombines TRBV2 with TRBJ2-2, with D perhaps TRBD2 (5 bases). The CDR3 runs 13 residues. CDR1 is SNHLY and CDR2 is FYNNEI in the germline V gene. The ends were cut back, 5 bases at V and 5 bases at J, with 9 bases in the middle. The CDR3 reads CASSIGSTGELFF. The CDR3, as DNA: TGTGCCAGCAGTATAGGGAGTACCGGGGAGCTGTTTTTT.

The rearrangement joins TRBV4-2 to TRBJ2-5; 12 bases align to TRBD1. After removal of 2 bases from V and 7 bases from J, the junction contained 20 bases not matched to a gene. The V gene's germline CDR1 is LGHNA and CDR2 YNFKEQ. The CDR3 has 20 amino acids. CDR3 nucleotide sequence: TGTGCCAGCAGCCAATTTTCGGGACAGGGGGCCGTCGGTGGGTCGGGGACCCAGTACTTC. It specifies CASSQFSGQGAVGGSGTQYF.